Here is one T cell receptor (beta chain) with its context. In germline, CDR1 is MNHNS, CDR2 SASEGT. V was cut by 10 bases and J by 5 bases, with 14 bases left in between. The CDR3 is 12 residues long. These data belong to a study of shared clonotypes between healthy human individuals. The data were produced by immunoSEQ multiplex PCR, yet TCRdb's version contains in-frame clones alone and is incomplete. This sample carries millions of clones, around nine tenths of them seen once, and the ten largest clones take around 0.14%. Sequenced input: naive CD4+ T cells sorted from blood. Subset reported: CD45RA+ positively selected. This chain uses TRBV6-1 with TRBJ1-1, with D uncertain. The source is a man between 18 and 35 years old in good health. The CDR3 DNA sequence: TGTGCCACCTGGGAGGGTATAACTGAAGCTTTCTTT. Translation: CATWEGITEAFF.